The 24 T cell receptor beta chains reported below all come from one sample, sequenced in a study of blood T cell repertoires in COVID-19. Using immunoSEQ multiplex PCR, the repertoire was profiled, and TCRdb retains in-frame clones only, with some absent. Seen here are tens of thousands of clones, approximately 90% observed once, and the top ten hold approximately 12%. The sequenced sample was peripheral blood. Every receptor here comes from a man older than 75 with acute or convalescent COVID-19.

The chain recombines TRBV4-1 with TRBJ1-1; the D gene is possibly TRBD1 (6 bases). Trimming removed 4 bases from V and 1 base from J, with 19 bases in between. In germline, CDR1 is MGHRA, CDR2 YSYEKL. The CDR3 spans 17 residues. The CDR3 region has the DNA TGCGCCAGCAGCCCCGGGACACCGGGCAGGGAGAACACTGAAGCTTTCTTT. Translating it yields CASSPGTPGRENTEAFF.

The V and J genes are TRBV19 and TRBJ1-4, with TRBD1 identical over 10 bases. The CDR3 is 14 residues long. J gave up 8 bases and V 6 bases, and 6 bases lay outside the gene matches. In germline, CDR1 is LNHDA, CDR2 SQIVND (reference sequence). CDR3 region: CASSRQGAGEKLFF. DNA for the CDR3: TGTGCCAGTAGCCGACAGGGGGCCGGCGAAAAACTGTTTTTT.

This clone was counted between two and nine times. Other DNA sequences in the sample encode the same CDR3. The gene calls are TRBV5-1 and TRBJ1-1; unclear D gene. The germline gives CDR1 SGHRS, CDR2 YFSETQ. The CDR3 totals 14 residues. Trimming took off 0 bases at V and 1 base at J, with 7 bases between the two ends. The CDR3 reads CASSLGAGNTEAFF. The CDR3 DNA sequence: TGCGCCAGCAGCTTGGGGGCAGGGAACACTGAAGCTTTCTTT.

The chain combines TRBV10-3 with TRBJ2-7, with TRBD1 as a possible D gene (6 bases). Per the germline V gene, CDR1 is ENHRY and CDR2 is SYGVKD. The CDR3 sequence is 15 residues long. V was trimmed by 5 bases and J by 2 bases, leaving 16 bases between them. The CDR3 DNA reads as TGTGCCATCAGTCAAGGGACAATTGGCCCCTACGAGCAGTACTTC. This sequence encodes CAISQGTIGPYEQYF.

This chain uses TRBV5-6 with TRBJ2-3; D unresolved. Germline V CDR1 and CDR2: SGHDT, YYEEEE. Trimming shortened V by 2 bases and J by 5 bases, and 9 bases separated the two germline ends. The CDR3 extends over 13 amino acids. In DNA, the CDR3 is TGTGCCAGCAGCTTCCGAGCCGGAGATACGCAGTATTTT. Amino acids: CASSFRAGDTQYF.

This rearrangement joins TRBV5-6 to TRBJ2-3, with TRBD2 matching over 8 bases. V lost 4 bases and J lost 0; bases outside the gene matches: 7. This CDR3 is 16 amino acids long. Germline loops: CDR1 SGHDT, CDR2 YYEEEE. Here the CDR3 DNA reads TGTGCCAGCAGCCCTAACGGGGGGGGTAGCACAGATACGCAGTATTTT. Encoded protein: CASSPNGGGSTDTQYF.

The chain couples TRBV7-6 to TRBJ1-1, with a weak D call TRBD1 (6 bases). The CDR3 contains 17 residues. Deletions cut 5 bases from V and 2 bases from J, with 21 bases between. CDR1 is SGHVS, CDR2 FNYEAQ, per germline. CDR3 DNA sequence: TGTGCCAGCAGCCCCGCCTCGGTGTCCAGGGGAAACACTGAAGCTTTCTTT. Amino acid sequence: CASSPASVSRGNTEAFF.

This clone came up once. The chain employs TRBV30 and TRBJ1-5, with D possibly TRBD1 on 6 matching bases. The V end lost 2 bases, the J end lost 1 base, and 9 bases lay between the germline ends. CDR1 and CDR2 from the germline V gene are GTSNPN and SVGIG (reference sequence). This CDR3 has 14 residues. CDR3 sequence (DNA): TGTGCCTGGAGTCCCCAGGGGAGCAATCAGCCCCAGCATTTT. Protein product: CAWSPQGSNQPQHF.

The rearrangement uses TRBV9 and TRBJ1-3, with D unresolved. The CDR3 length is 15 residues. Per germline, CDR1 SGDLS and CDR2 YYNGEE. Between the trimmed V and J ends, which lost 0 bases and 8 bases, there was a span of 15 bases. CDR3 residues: CASSVGVVPGDTIYF. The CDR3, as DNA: TGTGCCAGCAGCGTAGGGGTGGTACCCGGGGACACCATATATTTT.

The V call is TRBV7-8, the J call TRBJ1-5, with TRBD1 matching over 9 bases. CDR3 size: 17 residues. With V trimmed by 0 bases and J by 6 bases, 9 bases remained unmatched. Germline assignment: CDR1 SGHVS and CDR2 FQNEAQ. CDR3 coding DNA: TGTGCCAGCAGCTTAGCCTTCTCCGGGACAGGGTTTCAGCCCCAGCATTTT. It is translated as CASSLAFSGTGFQPQHF.

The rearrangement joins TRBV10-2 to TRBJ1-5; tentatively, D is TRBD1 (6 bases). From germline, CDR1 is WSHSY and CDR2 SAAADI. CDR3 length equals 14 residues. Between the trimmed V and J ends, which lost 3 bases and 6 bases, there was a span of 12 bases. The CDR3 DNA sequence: TGCGCCAGCAGTGACCGGGACATCGGTCAGCCCCAGCATTTT. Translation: CASSDRDIGQPQHF.

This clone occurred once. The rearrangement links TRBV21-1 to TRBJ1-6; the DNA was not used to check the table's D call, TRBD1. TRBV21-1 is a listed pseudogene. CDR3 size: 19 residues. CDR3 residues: CASSKEGYQGCPYNSPLHF. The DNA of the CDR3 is TGTGCCAGCAGCAAAGAAGGGTACCAGGGCTGCCCCTATAATTCACCCCTCCACTTT.

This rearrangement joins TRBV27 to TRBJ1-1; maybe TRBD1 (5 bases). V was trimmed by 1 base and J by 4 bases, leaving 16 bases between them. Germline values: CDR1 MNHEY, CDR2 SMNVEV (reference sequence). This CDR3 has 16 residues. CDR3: CASSLWGGEEGTEAFF. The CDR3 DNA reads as TGTGCCAGCAGTTTATGGGGGGGGGAAGAAGGCACTGAAGCTTTCTTT.

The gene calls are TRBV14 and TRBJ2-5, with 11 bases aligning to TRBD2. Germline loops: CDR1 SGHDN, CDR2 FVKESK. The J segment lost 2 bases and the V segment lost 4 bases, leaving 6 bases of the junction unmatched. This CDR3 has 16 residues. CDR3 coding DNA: TGTGCCAGCAGCCTTCGGACTAGCGGGTTTCAAGAGACCCAGTACTTC. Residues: CASSLRTSGFQETQYF.

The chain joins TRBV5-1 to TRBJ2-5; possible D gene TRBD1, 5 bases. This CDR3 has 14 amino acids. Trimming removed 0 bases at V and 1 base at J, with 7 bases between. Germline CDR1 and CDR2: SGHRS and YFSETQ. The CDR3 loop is CASSLGQIQETQYF. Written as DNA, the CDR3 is TGCGCCAGCAGCTTGGGACAGATCCAAGAGACCCAGTACTTC. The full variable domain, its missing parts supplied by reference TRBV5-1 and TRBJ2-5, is KAGVTQTPRYLIKTRGQQVTLSCSPISGHRSVSWYQQTPGQGLQFLFEYFSETQRNKGNFPGRFSGRQFSNSRSEMNVSTLELGDSALYLCASSLGQIQETQYFGPGTRLLVL.

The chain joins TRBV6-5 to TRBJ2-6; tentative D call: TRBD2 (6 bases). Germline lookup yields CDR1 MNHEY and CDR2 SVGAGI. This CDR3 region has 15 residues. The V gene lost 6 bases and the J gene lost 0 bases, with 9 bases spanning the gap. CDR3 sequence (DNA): TGTGCCAGCAGGGGAGGTAGCTCTGGGGCCAACGTCCTGACTTTC. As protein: CASRGGSSGANVLTF.

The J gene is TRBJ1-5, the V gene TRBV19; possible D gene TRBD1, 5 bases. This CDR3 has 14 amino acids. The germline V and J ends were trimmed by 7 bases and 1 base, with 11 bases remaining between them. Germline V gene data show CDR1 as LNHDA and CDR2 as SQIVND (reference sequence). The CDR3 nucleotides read TGTGCCAGTAAAGGGGCCGGGAGCAATCAGCCCCAGCATTTT. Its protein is CASKGAGSNQPQHF.

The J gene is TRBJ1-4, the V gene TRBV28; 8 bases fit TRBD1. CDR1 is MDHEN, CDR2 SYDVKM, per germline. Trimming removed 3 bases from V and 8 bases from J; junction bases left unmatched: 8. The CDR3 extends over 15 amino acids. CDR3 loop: CASSFGYRGREKLFF. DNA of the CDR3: TGTGCCAGCAGTTTTGGGTACAGGGGGAGAGAAAAACTGTTTTTT.

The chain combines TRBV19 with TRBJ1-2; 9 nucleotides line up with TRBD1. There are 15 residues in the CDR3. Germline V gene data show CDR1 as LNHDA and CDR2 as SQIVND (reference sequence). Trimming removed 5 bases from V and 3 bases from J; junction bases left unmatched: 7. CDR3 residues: CASSAPGQGYYGYTF. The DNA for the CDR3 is TGTGCCAGTAGTGCCCCGGGACAGGGATACTATGGCTACACCTTC.

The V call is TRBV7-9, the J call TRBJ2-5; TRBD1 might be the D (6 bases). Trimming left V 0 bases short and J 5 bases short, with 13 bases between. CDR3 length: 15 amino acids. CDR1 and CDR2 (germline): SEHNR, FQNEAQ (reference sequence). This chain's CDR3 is CASSLAGRGMETQYF. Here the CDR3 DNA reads TGTGCCAGCAGCTTAGCGGGCAGGGGAATGGAGACCCAGTACTTC.

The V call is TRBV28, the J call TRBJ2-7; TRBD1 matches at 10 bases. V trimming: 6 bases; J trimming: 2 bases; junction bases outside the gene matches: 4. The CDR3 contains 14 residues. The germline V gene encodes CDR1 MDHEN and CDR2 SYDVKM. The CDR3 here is CASRRQGAAYEQYF. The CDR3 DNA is TGTGCCAGCAGGCGACAGGGGGCGGCCTACGAGCAGTACTTC.

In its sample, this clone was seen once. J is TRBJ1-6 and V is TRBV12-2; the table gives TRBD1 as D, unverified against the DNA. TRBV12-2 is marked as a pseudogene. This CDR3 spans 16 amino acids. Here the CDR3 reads CASRFYRQGGGSPLHF. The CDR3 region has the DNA TGTGCAAGTCGCTTCTACCGACAGGGTGGGGGTTCACCCCTCCACTTT.

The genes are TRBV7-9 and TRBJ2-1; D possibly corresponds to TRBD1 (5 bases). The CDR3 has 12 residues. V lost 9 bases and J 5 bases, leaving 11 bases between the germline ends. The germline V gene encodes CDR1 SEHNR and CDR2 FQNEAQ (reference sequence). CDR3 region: CASQGVHNEQFF. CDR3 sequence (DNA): TGTGCCAGTCAAGGGGTTCACAATGAGCAGTTCTTC.

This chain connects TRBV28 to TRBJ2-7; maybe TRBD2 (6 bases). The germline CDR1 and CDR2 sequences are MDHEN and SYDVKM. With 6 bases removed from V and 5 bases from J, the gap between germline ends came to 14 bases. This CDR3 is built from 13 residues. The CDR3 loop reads CASRRRGNDEQYF. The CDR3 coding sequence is TGTGCCAGCAGGCGGCGGGGCAACGACGAGCAGTACTTC.